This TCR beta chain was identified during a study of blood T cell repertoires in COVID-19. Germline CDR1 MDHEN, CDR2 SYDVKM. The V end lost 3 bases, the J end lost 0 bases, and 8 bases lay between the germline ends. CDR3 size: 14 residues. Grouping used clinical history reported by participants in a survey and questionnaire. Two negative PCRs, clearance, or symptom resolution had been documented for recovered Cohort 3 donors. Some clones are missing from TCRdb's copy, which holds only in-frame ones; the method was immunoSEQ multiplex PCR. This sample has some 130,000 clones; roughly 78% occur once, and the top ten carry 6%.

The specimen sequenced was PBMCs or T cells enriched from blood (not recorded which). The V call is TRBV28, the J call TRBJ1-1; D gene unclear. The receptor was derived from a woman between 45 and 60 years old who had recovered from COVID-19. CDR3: CASSFDQMNTEAFF. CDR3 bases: TGTGCCAGCAGTTTTGATCAGATGAACACTGAAGCTTTCTTT.